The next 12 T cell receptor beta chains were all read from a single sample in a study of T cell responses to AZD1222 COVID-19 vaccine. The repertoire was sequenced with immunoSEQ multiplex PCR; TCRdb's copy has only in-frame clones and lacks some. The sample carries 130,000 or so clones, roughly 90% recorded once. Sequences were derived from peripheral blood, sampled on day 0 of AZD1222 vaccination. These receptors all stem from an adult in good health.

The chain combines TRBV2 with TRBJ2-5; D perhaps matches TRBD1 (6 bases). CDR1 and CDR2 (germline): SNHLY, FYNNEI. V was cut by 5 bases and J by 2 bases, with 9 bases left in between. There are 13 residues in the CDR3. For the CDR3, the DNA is TGTGCCAGCAGTAGGACAGTACAAGAGACCCAGTACTTC. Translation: CASSRTVQETQYF.

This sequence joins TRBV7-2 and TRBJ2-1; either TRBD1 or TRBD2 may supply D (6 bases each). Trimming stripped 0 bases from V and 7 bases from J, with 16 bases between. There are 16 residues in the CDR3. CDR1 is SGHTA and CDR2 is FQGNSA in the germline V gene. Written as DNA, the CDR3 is TGTGCCAGCAGCTTAGCCACCGGGGGCCTAAGGAATGAGCAGTTCTTC. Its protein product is CASSLATGGLRNEQFF.

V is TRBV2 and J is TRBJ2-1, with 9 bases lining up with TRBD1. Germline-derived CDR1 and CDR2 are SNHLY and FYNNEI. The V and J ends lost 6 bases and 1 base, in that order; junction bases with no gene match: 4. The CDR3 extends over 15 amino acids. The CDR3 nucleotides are TGTGCCAGCAGCCCGGACAGGGGTTCCTACAATGAGCAGTTCTTC. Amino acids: CASSPDRGSYNEQFF. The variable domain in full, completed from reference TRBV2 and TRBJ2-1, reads EPEVTQTPSHQVTQMGQEVILRCVPISNHLYFYWYRQILGQKVEFLVSFYNNEISEKSEIFDDQFSVERPDGSNFTLKIRSTKLEDSAMYFCASSPDRGSYNEQFFGPGTRLTVL.

The CDR3 sequence: CATGTGTAHVTFF. Written as DNA, the CDR3 is TGTGCCACTGGTACGGGGACAGCCCACGTAACTTTCTTT. The rearrangement joins TRBV15 to TRBJ1-1; 7 nucleotides line up with TRBD1. Germline V lookup: CDR1 LNHNV, CDR2 YYDKDF (reference sequence). V lost 9 bases to trimming and J lost 12 bases; unmatched junction nucleotides: 16. This CDR3 spans 13 amino acids.

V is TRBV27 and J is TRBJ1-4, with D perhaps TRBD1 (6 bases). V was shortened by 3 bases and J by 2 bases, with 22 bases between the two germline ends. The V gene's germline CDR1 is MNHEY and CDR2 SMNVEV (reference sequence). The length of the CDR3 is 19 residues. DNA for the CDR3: TGTGCCAGCAGTTTCAGTTTTGGGGGGGGCCCTTTTACTAATGAAAAACTGTTTTTT. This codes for CASSFSFGGGPFTNEKLFF.

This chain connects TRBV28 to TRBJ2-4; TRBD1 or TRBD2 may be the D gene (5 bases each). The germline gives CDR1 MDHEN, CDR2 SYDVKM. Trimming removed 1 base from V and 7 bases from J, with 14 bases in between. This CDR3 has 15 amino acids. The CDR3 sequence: CASSLFRDRVNIQYF. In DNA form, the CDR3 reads TGTGCCAGCAGTTTATTTCGGGACCGAGTCAACATTCAGTACTTC.

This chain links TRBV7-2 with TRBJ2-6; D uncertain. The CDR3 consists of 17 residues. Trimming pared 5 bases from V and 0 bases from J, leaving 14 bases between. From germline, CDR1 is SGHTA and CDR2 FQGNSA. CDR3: CASSPQPRNSGANVLTF. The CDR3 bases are TGTGCCAGCAGCCCCCAGCCACGTAACTCTGGGGCCAACGTCCTGACTTTC.

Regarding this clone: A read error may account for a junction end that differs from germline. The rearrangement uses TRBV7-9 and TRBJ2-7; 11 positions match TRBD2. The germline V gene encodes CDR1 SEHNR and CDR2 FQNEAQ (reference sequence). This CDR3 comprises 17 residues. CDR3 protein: CASSLGTSGTGGYGQYF. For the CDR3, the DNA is TGTGCCAGCAGCCTTGGGACTAGCGGAACAGGGGGGTACGGGCAGTACTTC.

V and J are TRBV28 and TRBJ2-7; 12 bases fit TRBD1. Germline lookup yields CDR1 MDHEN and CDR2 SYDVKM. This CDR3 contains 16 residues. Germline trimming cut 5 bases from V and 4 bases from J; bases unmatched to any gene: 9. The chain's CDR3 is CASSRLGQGARYEQYF. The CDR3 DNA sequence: TGTGCCAGCAGTCGCCTGGGACAGGGGGCACGATACGAGCAGTACTTC.

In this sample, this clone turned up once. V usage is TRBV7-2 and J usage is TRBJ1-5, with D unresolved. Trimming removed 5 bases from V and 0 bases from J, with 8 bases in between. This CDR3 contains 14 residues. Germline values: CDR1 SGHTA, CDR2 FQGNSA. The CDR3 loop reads CASSIGHSNQPQHF. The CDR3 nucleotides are TGTGCCAGCAGCATCGGTCATAGCAATCAGCCCCAGCATTTT.

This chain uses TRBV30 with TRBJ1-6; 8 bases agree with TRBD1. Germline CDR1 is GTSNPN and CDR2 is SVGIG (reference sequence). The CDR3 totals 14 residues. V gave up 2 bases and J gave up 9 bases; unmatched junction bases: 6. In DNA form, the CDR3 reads TGTGCCTGGAGTATGGGACAGGAACTTTCACCCCTCCACTTT. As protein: CAWSMGQELSPLHF. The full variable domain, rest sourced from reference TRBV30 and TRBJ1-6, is SQTIHQWPATLVQPVGSPLSLECTVEGTSNPNLYWYRQAAGRGLQLLFYSVGIGQISSEVPQNLSASRPQDRQFILSSKKLLLSDSGFYLCAWSMGQELSPLHFGNGTRLTVT.

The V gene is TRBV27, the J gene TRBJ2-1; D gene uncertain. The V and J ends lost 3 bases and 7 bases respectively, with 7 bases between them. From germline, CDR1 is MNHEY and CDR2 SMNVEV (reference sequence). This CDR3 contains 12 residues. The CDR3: CASSLGRNEQFF. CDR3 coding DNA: TGTGCCAGCAGTTTGGGCAGAAATGAGCAGTTCTTC.